What follows are 31 T cell receptor beta chains derived from one specimen sequenced in a study of EBV T-cell therapy then PD-1 blockade in nasopharyngeal carcinoma. Treatment defined: AdE1-LMPpoly-expanded autologous EBV-specific T-cell therapy followed by anti-PD-1 nivolumab. Produced via immunoSEQ multiplex PCR; TCRdb's table is partial and in-frame only. The table shows about 14,000 clones, with around four fifths occurring only once. The antigens for these receptors are not known. Material: CD8+ T cells from blood, obtained around day 99 from a patient whose treatment included autologous EBV-specific T cells and nivolumab. Every receptor here comes from a man aged 35 to 55 with nasopharyngeal carcinoma.

On this clone itself: A read error may explain this, as a much larger clone is one base away. V usage is TRBV25-1 and J usage is TRBJ2-2, with D unresolved. Per germline, CDR1 MGHDK and CDR2 SYGVNS. This CDR3 is built from 11 residues. The CDR3, as DNA: TGTGCCAGCGATGACACCGAGGAGCTGTTTTTT. Its translation: CASDDTEELFF.

V gene TRBV30 combines with J gene TRBJ2-7, with D perhaps TRBD1 (6 bases). The germline CDR1 and CDR2 sequences are GTSNPN and SVGIG (reference sequence). There are 14 residues in the CDR3. V was clipped by 4 bases and J by 0 bases, with 13 bases between them. This CDR3 reads CAWMRQDLSYEQYF. The CDR3 DNA reads as TGTGCCTGGATGCGACAGGACCTCTCCTACGAGCAGTACTTC.

The gene calls are TRBV7-4 and TRBJ1-1; 8 bases are a match to TRBD1. Unmatched junction bases numbered 5, after V lost 5 bases and J lost 0 bases. CDR3 length: 15 amino acids. Germline CDR1 is SGHVT and CDR2 is SQSDAQ. CDR3 coding DNA: TGTGCCAGCAGCCCACGGACAGGGATGAACACTGAAGCTTTCTTT. Its protein is CASSPRTGMNTEAFF.

This clone was counted a single time. The rearrangement links TRBV19 to TRBJ2-3, with D tentatively TRBD2 (6 bases). Per germline, CDR1 LNHDA and CDR2 SQIVND (reference sequence). Between the trimmed V and J ends, which lost 1 base and 7 bases, there was a span of 12 bases. The CDR3 covers 14 residues. The CDR3 spells CASSIAEGLNTQYF. CDR3 DNA sequence: TGTGCCAGTAGTATAGCCGAGGGACTTAATACGCAGTATTTT.

The CDR3, as DNA: TGCGCCAGCAGCTTTCGAGCGCGGGACAGGGTCGACGAGCAGTACTTC. This encodes CASSFRARDRVDEQYF. This chain joins TRBV5-1 and TRBJ2-7; TRBD1 matches 9 bases. The CDR3 is made up of 16 amino acids. Germline trimming cut 2 bases from V and 5 bases from J; bases unmatched to any gene: 11. Germline CDR1 and CDR2: SGHRS and YFSETQ. Full variable domain (missing parts from reference TRBV5-1 and TRBJ2-7): KAGVTQTPRYLIKTRGQQVTLSCSPISGHRSVSWYQQTPGQGLQFLFEYFSETQRNKGNFPGRFSGRQFSNSRSEMNVSTLELGDSALYLCASSFRARDRVDEQYFGPGTRLTVT.

This clone was counted a single time. V usage is TRBV9 and J usage is TRBJ2-6; D is ambiguous. CDR1 is SGDLS and CDR2 is YYNGEE in the germline V gene. There are 16 residues in the CDR3. V gave up 3 bases and J gave up 0 bases, with 10 bases separating them. CDR3 sequence reads: CASSEGSLSGANVLTF. The CDR3 DNA reads TGTGCCAGCAGCGAAGGCAGCCTCTCTGGGGCCAACGTCCTGACTTTC.

This clone was seen just once. The chain is built from TRBV9 and TRBJ2-7, with a possible D match to TRBD2 (7 bases). The CDR3 totals 15 residues. CDR1 is SGDLS and CDR2 is YYNGEE in the germline V gene. V dropped 5 bases and J dropped 9 bases, with 24 bases sitting between them. The CDR3: CASSAWGGPSYRQYF. The CDR3 bases are TGTGCCAGCAGTGCGTGGGGGGGGCCCTCGTATAGGCAGTACTTC.

The genes are TRBV2 and TRBJ2-7; 11 nucleotides agree with TRBD2. V lost 5 bases to trimming and J lost 5 bases; unmatched junction nucleotides: 14. Germline V gives CDR1 SNHLY, CDR2 FYNNEI. CDR3 size: 17 residues. CDR3 in DNA: TGTGCCAGCAGTTTCACTAGCGGGGGACAACAGATGAACGAGCAGTACTTC. Translated, it gives CASSFTSGGQQMNEQYF.

The chain has TRBV27 and TRBJ1-6; D not certain. This CDR3 spans 14 amino acids. The V and J ends lost 7 bases and 1 base respectively, with 8 bases between them. Germline CDR1 is MNHEY and CDR2 is SMNVEV (reference sequence). CDR3 sequence reads: CASNNQSYNSPLHF. The CDR3 coding sequence is TGTGCCAGCAACAATCAATCCTATAATTCACCCCTCCACTTT.

In its sample, this clone was seen a few times. The CDR3 DNA follows: TGTGCCAGCACCCCACTAGCGGGGGGGCGAGAGACCCAGTACTTC. It codes for CASTPLAGGRETQYF. The chain recombines TRBV6-6 with TRBJ2-5; TRBD2 agrees at 13 bases. With 7 bases clipped from V and 4 bases from J, the junction kept 6 bases outside the gene matches. This CDR3 spans 15 amino acids. Germline CDR1 and CDR2: MNHNY and SVGAGI (reference sequence).

The chain couples TRBV28 to TRBJ2-2, with D unclear. CDR3 length equals 13 residues. Trimming pared 6 bases from V and 7 bases from J, leaving 12 bases between. Germline CDR1 is MDHEN and CDR2 is SYDVKM. The CDR3 coding sequence is TGTGCCAGCAGCTTCCCAGGCTACGGGGAGCTGTTTTTT. It yields the protein CASSFPGYGELFF.

The V gene is TRBV4-1, the J gene TRBJ1-1; no reliable D call. This CDR3 is 13 amino acids long. Deletions cut 0 bases from V and 4 bases from J, with 6 bases between. In germline, CDR1 is MGHRA, CDR2 YSYEKL. The CDR3: CASSQDVSTEAFF. The DNA of the CDR3 is TGCGCCAGCAGCCAAGACGTTTCCACTGAAGCTTTCTTT.

The CDR3: CASSLYGGQGVYEQYF. CDR3 DNA sequence: TGTGCCAGCAGCTTGTATGGGGGACAGGGGGTATACGAGCAGTACTTC. The gene calls are TRBV5-6 and TRBJ2-7, with 11 nucleotides matching TRBD1. Trimming at V came to 1 base and at J to 4 bases, leaving 7 bases not matched to a gene. The CDR3 runs to 16 residues. CDR1 is SGHDT and CDR2 is YYEEEE in the germline V gene.

Points on this clone: One end of the junction varies from germline; a read error may be responsible. Other DNA sequences of this sample code for an identical CDR3. The chain recombines TRBV7-9 with TRBJ1-5; D possibly corresponds to TRBD1 (5 bases). Germline CDR1 SEHNR, CDR2 FQNEAQ (reference sequence). The CDR3 spans 14 residues. DNA for the CDR3: TGTGCCAGCAGCCACCATTCAGGGAATCAACCCCAGCATTTT. Translating it yields CASSHHSGNQPQHF.

This chain joins TRBV4-3 and TRBJ2-3; D is perhaps TRBD2 (5 bases). Looked up from germline, CDR1 is LGHNA and CDR2 is YSLEER. V gave up 1 base and J gave up 6 bases, with 8 bases separating them. This CDR3 is built from 13 residues. The DNA of the CDR3 is TGCGCCAGCAGCCAAGTTTCGGGGGATACGCAGTATTTT. Protein sequence: CASSQVSGDTQYF.

By proportion, this clone is medium-sized. This chain links TRBV4-2 with TRBJ2-7; D remains unclear. Between the trimmed V and J ends, which lost 0 bases and 4 bases, there was a span of 13 bases. The germline V gene encodes CDR1 LGHNA and CDR2 YNFKEQ. The CDR3 runs to 15 residues. The CDR3 bases are TGTGCCAGCAGCCAAGAGGCGGCTAGGGCATACGAGCAGTACTTC. This codes for CASSQEAARAYEQYF.

V usage is TRBV6-2 or TRBV6-3 and J usage is TRBJ2-5, with D hard to call. The CDR3 is 13 residues long. Trimming removed 2 bases from V and 2 bases from J, with 6 bases in between. CDR1 is MNHEY and CDR2 is SVGEGT in the germline V gene. The CDR3 loop is CASSYVGQETQYF. The CDR3 bases are TGTGCCAGCAGTTACGTGGGACAAGAGACCCAGTACTTC.

This chain uses TRBV7-6 with TRBJ1-4, with unresolved D. The CDR3 totals 15 residues. V lost 1 base to trimming and J lost 5 bases, with 11 bases between them. The germline gives CDR1 SGHVS, CDR2 FNYEAQ. For the CDR3, the DNA is TGTGCCAGCAGCTTAGACCCGGGTATGAATGAAAAACTGTTTTTT. The encoded protein is CASSLDPGMNEKLFF.

The chain joins TRBV5-5 to TRBJ1-4, with D perhaps matching TRBD1 (5 bases). The CDR3 loop spans 14 amino acids. Per the germline V gene, CDR1 is SGHKS and CDR2 is YYEKEE (reference sequence). The V and J ends lost 3 bases and 5 bases respectively, with 11 bases between them. The CDR3 protein is CASSWGRENEKLFF. The CDR3, as DNA: TGTGCCAGCAGCTGGGGACGGGAGAATGAAAAACTGTTTTTT.

The CDR3 sequence is CASSIDPSWEGYEQYF. The CDR3 bases are TGTGCCAGTAGTATAGATCCCTCCTGGGAGGGCTACGAGCAGTACTTC. The rearrangement uses TRBV19 and TRBJ2-7, with 7 bases matching TRBD2. This CDR3 comprises 16 residues. Germline assignment: CDR1 LNHDA and CDR2 SQIVND (reference sequence). The V segment lost 0 bases and the J segment 3 bases; nucleotides outside the gene matches: 8.

The chain is built from TRBV6-1 and TRBJ1-5; D is undetermined. The ends were cut back, 3 bases at V and 5 bases at J, with 20 bases in the middle. Germline CDR1 reads MNHNS; CDR2 reads SASEGT. The CDR3 runs to 17 residues. The CDR3 DNA follows: TGTGCCAGCAGTGACCTTGAGAGTGTATGGGCGCATCAGCCCCAGCATTTT. Translation: CASSDLESVWAHQPQHF.

The chain carries TRBV28 and TRBJ1-2, with a weak D call TRBD1 (6 bases). The V and J ends lost 6 bases and 3 bases respectively, with 11 bases between them. There are 13 residues in the CDR3. Germline V gene lookup returns CDR1 MDHEN and CDR2 SYDVKM. This CDR3 is CASRYNRDYGYTF. CDR3 bases: TGTGCCAGCAGATACAACAGGGACTATGGCTACACCTTC.

This clone was counted a few times. The sample holds other DNA sequences that translate to the same CDR3. The chain uses TRBV12-3 or TRBV12-4 and TRBJ1-4; the D gene is possibly TRBD1 (6 bases). Trimming removed 2 bases at V and 12 bases at J, with 10 bases between. This CDR3 contains 12 residues. The CDR3 protein is CASSLNREELFF. The CDR3 region has the DNA TGTGCCAGCAGTTTAAACAGGGAAGAACTGTTTTTT.

The rearrangement joins TRBV27 to TRBJ1-3; maybe TRBD1 (6 bases). This CDR3 contains 15 residues. The germline V gene has CDR1 MNHEY and CDR2 SMNVEV (reference sequence). Trimming shortened V by 6 bases and J by 4 bases, and 16 bases separated the two germline ends. In DNA form, the CDR3 reads TGTGCCAGCAGGCCCGGGGGGGGCGCGGGAAACACCATATATTTT. Residues: CASRPGGGAGNTIYF.

The genes are TRBV15 and TRBJ2-6; D perhaps matches TRBD2 (5 bases). V was trimmed by 0 bases and J by 1 base, leaving 7 bases between them. CDR3 length: 16 amino acids. Germline CDR1 and CDR2: LNHNV and YYDKDF (reference sequence). This CDR3 is CATSRDRGSGANVLTF. CDR3 DNA sequence: TGTGCCACCAGCAGAGATCGGGGATCTGGGGCCAACGTCCTGACTTTC.

The CDR3 DNA follows: TGTGCCAGCAGCCCCTCGGACAGGGGGAATCTGGTGCGGTATGAAAAACTGTTTTTT. It is translated as CASSPSDRGNLVRYEKLFF. V usage is TRBV14 and J usage is TRBJ1-4; 10 bases agree with TRBD1. This CDR3 contains 19 residues. The V segment lost 4 bases and the J segment 6 bases; nucleotides outside the gene matches: 17. The germline V gene encodes CDR1 SGHDN and CDR2 FVKESK.

This sequence joins TRBV9 and TRBJ1-4; TRBD1 might be the D (5 bases). The V and J ends lost 3 bases and 6 bases respectively, with 18 bases between them. The CDR3 has 16 residues. Germline V gives CDR1 SGDLS, CDR2 YYNGEE. The CDR3 DNA reads TGTGCCAGCAGCGCCTGGGACGGATCGGCTCATGAAAAACTGTTTTTT. Encoded protein: CASSAWDGSAHEKLFF.

The chain links TRBV4-1 to TRBJ2-5; TRBD2 matches at 9 bases. V gave up 3 bases and J gave up 2 bases; unmatched junction bases: 7. The CDR3 has 16 amino acids. Looked up from germline, CDR1 is MGHRA and CDR2 is YSYEKL. CDR3 DNA: TGCGCCAGCAGCCAGCCCGGACTAGCGCTTCAAGAGACCCAGTACTTC. Translating it yields CASSQPGLALQETQYF.

The chain joins TRBV27 to TRBJ2-1; TRBD1 agrees at 8 bases. This CDR3 region has 16 residues. Germline V gives CDR1 MNHEY, CDR2 SMNVEV (reference sequence). J lost 1 base, V lost 5 bases, and 7 bases had no gene match. CDR3: CASSTPRQGSYNEQFF. The CDR3 DNA sequence: TGTGCCAGCAGTACACCCCGACAGGGGTCCTACAATGAGCAGTTCTTC.

The CDR3 sequence: CASSEGLAGANVLTF. The CDR3 DNA reads TGTGCCAGCAGTGAGGGACTAGCTGGGGCCAACGTCCTGACTTTC. The rearrangement uses TRBV6-1 and TRBJ2-6, with TRBD2 identical over 8 bases. Germline loops: CDR1 MNHNS, CDR2 SASEGT. This CDR3 contains 15 residues. Trimming cost V 3 bases and J 2 bases; bases outside gene matches: 0.

This chain uses TRBV10-1 with TRBJ2-2; 9 bases line up with TRBD1. CDR3 length: 18 amino acids. The germline gives CDR1 WNHNN, CDR2 SYGVQD (reference sequence). Unmatched junction bases numbered 7, after V lost 2 bases and J lost 0 bases. The CDR3 DNA sequence: TGCGCCAGCAGTGAGGGACAGGGGCCAGCCCCGAACACCGGGGAGCTGTTTTTT. Its translation: CASSEGQGPAPNTGELFF.